This T cell receptor (beta chain) was identified in a study of CD8 T cells in Susac syndrome. Reverse transcription of roughly 0.5 to 1 ug RNA was performed with random hexamers. TCRdb ran MiXCR on the immunoSEQ multiplex PCR reads and lists one entry per CDR3 protein. The repertoire holds 75,000 to 80,000 distinct CDR3 sequences, roughly 95% seen once, with approximately 0.49% in the top ten. This CDR3 contains 12 residues. Germline-derived CDR1 and CDR2 are GTSNPN and SVGIG (reference sequence). The ends were cut back, 5 bases at V and 0 bases at J, with 8 bases in the middle. This chain joins TRBV30 and TRBJ2-7; D is uncertain. The TCR comes from a human donor with Susac syndrome. The sequenced sample consisted of CD8+ T cells from PBMCs. The DNA of the CDR3 is TGTGCCTGGCGGACGGGCTCCTACGAGCAGTACTTC. This sequence encodes CAWRTGSYEQYF.